The 2 T cell receptor beta chains presented below share a single source sample, sequenced in a study of monozygotic twins with inflammatory bowel disease. TCRdb reworked the 5' RACE reads into one entry per CDR3 protein, no DNA. This sample contains over 100,000 distinct CDR3 sequences. Sequenced input: blood. All receptors derive from a human donor with ulcerative colitis or Crohn's disease, or a healthy co-twin of an affected twin (not recorded which).

The chain is built from TRBV7-2 and TRBJ2-1; TCRdb's D call, TRBD2, is unchecked because there is no DNA. The CDR3 length is 17 residues. CDR1 and CDR2 (germline): SGHTA, FQGNSA. The CDR3 sequence is CASSPQGLAGVSNEQFF. Using reference TRBV7-2 and TRBJ2-1 for the parts outside the CDR3, the full variable domain is GAGVSQSPSNKVTEKGKDVELRCDPISGHTALYWYRQSLGQGLEFLIYFQGNSAPDKSGLPSDRFSAERTGGSVSTLTIQRTQQEDSAVYLCASSPQGLAGVSNEQFFGPGTRLTVL.

This chain links TRBV3-1 with TRBJ2-7; lacking DNA, the TRBD2 call made by TCRdb goes unchecked. The CDR3 loop spans 15 amino acids. Germline-derived CDR1 and CDR2 are LGHDT and YNNKEL (reference sequence). The CDR3 protein is CASSQTAGSSYEQYF.